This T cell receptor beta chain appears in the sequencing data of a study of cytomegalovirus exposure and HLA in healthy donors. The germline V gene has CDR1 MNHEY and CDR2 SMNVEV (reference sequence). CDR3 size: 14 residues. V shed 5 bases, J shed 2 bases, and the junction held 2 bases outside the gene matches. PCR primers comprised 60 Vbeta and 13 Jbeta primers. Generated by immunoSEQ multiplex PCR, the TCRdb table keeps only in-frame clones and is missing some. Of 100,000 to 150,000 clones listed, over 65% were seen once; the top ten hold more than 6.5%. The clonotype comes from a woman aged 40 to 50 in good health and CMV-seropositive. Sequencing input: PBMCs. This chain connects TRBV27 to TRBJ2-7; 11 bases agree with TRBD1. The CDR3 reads CASSTGQGAYEQYF. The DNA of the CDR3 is TGTGCCAGCAGTACGGGACAGGGGGCCTACGAGCAGTACTTC.